This TCR beta chain was identified during a study of CD8+ T cells in alopecia areata. Turning to the study itself: At a dose of 5 to 10 mg twice daily, oral tofacitinib was given to treated patients. Percentage of affected scalp area was the basis on which treated patients' severity was scored.

The authors extracted RNA and reverse transcribed it into cDNA as the sequencing template. The method was immunoSEQ multiplex PCR; TCRdb's version includes in-frame clones alone and lacks a portion of them. The sample yields fewer than 200,000 clones, less than 80% seen once. Study-level points and caveats: Scalp clonality decreased significantly with tofacitinib, and so did expanded CD8+ clones among the top 100.

A remark on this clone: The antigen is not known.

The germline V gene has CDR1 SGDLS and CDR2 YYNGEE. The CDR3 is 13 amino acids. Trimming took 2 bases from V and 7 from J, leaving 7 bases between them. Sample treatment: oral pan-JAK inhibitor, 5-10 mg twice daily. Specimens obtained from alopecia areata patients comprised lesional scalp punch biopsies and peripheral blood. The TCR was taken from a human donor with alopecia areata. The specimen comprised CD4+ T cells sorted from blood, sampled at week 24, from a patient treated with tofacitinib. The chain is built from TRBV9 and TRBJ1-6; D is ambiguous. In DNA form, the CDR3 reads TGTGCCAGCAGCGTGGACCAAAATTCACCCCTCCACTTT. Its translation: CASSVDQNSPLHF.